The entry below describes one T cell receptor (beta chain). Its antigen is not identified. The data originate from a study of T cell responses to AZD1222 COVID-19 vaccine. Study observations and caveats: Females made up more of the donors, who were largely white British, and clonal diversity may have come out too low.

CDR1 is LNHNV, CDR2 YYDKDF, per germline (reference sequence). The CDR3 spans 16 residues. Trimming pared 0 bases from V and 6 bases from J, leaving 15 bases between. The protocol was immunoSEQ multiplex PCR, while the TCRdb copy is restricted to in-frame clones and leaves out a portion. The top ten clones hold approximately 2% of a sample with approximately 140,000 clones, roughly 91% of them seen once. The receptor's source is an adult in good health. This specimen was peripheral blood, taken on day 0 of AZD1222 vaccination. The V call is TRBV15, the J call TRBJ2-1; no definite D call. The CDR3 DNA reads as TGTGCCACCAGCAGAGACCTCTATACCCCGGGCAATGAGCAGTTCTTC. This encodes CATSRDLYTPGNEQFF. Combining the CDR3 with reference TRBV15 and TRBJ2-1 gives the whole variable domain DAMVIQNPRYQVTQFGKPVTLSCSQTLNHNVMYWYQQKSSQAPKLLFHYYDKDFNNEADTPDNFQSRRPNTSFCFLDIRSPGLGDTAMYLCATSRDLYTPGNEQFFGPGTRLTVL.